This T cell receptor (beta chain) is from a study of blood T cell repertoires in COVID-19. Overall study: The United States, Italy and Spain were the sources of the acute and convalescent COVID-19 samples.

Assay used: immunoSEQ multiplex PCR; TCRdb lists only in-frame clones, some missing. Among hundreds of thousands of clones, more than 70% were seen once, and the ten largest hold more than 8%. The CDR3 runs to 13 residues. Trimming removed 5 bases from V and 7 bases from J, with 9 bases in between. This rearrangement joins TRBV12-3 or TRBV12-4 to TRBJ1-6, with D maybe TRBD1 (6 bases). The receptor's source is a woman aged 45-59 years with acute or convalescent COVID-19. The specimen sequenced was peripheral blood. CDR3 nucleotide sequence: TGTGCCAGCAGTGCAGGGGTGAATTCACCCCTCCACTTT. This encodes CASSAGVNSPLHF.